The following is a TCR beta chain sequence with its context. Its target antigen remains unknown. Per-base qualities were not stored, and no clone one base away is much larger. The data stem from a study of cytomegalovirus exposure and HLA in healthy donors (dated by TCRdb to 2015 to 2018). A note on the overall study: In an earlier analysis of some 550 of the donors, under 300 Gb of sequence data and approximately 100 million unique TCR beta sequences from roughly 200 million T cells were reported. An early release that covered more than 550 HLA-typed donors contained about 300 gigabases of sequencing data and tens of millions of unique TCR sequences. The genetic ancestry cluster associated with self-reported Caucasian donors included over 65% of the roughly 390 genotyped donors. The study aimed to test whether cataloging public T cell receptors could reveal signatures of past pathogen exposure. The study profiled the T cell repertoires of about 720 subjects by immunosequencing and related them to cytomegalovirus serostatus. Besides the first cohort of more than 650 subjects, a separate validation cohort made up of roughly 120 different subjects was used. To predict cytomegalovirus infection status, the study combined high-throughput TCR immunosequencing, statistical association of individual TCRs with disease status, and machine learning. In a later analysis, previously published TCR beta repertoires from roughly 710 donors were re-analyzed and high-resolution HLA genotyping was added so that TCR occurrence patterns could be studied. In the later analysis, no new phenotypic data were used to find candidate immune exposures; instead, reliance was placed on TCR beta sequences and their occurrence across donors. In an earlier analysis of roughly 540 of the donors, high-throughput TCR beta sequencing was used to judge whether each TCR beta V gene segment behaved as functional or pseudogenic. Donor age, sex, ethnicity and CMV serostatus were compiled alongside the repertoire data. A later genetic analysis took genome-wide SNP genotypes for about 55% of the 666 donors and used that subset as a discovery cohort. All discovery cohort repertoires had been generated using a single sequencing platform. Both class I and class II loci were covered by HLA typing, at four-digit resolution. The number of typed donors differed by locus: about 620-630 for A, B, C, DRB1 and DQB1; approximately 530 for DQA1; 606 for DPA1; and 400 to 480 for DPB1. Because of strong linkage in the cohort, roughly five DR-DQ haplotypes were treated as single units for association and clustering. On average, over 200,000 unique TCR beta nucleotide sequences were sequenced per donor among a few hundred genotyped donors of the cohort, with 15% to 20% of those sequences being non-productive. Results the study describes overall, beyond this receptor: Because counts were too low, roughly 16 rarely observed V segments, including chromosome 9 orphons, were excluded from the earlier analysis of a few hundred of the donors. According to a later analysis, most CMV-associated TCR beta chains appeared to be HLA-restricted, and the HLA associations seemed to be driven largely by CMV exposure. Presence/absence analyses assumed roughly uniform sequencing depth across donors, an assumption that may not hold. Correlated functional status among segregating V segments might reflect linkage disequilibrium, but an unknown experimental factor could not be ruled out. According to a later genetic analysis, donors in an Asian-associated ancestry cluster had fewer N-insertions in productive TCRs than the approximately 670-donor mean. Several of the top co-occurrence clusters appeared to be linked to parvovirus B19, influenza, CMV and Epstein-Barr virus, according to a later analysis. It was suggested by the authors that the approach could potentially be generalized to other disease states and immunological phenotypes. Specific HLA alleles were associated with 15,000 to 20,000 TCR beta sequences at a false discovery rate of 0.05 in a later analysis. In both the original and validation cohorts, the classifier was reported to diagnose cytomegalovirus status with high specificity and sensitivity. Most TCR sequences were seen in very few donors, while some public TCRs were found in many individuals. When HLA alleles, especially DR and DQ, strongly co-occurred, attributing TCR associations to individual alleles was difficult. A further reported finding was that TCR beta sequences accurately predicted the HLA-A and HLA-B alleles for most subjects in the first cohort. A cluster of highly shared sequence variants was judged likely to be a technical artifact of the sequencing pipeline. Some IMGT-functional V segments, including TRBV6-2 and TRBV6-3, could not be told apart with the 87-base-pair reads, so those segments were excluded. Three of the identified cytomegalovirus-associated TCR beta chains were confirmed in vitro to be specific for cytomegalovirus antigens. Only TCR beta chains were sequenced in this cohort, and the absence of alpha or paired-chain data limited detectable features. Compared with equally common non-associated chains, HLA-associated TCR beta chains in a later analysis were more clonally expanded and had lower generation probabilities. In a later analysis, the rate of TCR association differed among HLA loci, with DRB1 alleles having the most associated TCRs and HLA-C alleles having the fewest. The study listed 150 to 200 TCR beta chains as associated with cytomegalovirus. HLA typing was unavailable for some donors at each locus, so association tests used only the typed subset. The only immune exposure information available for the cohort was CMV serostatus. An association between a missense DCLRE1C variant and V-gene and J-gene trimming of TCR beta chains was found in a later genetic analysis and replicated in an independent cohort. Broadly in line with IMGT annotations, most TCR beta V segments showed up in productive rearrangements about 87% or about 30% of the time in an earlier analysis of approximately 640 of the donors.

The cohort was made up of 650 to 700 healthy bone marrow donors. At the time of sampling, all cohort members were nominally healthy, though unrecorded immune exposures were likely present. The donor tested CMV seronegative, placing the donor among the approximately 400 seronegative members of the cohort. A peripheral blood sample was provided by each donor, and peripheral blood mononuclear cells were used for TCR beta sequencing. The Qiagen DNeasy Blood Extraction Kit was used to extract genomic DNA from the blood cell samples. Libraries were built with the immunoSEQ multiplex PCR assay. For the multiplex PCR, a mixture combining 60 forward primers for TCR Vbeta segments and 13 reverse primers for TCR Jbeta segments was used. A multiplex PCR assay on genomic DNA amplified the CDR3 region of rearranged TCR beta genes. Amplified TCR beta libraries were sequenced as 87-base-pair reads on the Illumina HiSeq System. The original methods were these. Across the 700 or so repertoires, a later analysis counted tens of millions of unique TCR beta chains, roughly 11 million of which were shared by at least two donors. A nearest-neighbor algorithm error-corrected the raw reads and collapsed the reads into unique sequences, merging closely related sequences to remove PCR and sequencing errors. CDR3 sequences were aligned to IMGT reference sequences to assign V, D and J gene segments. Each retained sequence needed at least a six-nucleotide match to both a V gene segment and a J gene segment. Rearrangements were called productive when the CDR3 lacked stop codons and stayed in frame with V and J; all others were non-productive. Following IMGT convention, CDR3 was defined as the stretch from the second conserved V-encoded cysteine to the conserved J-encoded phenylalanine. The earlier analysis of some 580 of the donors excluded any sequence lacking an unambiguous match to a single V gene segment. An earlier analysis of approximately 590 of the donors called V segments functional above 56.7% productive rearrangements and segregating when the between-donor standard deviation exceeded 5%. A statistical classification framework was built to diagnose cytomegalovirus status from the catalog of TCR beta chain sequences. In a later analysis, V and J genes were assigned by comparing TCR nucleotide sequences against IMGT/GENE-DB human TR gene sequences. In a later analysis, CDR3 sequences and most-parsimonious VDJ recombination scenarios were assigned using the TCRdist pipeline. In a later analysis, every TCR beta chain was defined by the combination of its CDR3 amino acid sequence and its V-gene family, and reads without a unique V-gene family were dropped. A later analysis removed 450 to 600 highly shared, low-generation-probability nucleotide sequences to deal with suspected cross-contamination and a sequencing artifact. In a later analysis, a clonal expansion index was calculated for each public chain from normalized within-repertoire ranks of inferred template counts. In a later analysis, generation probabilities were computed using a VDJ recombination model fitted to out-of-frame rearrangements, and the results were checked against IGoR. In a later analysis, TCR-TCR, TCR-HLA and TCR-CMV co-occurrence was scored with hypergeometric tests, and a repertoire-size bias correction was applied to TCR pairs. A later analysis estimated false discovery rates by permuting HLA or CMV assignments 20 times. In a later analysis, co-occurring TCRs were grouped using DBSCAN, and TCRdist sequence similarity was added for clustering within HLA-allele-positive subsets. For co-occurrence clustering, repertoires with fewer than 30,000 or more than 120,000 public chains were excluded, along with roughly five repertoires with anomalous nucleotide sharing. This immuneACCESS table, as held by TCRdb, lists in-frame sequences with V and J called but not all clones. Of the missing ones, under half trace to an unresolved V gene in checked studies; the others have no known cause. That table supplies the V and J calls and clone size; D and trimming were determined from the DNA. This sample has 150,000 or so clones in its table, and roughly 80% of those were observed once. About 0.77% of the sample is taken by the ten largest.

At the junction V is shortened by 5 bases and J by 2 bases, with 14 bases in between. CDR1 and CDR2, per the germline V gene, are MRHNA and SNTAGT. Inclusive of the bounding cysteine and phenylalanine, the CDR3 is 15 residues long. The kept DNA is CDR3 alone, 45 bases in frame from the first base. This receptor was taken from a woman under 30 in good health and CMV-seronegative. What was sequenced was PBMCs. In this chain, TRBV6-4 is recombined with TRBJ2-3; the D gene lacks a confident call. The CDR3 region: CASSSSLADTDTQYF. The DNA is TGTGCCAGCAGTTCGTCGCTGGCGGACACAGATACGCAGTATTTT.